This T cell receptor beta chain emerged from a study of blood T cell repertoires in COVID-19. Sequenced by immunoSEQ multiplex PCR; TCRdb stores in-frame clones only, minus some. The sample yields approximately 77,000 clones, roughly 88% seen once. J was trimmed by 5 bases and V by 2 bases; bases with no gene match: 0. The V gene's germline CDR1 is MDHEN and CDR2 SYDVKM. The CDR3 extends over 15 amino acids. In this sample, this clone turned up once. This TCR came from a woman aged 80 or over with acute or convalescent COVID-19. This sequence joins TRBV28 and TRBJ2-2; 12 bases are shared with TRBD2. What was sequenced was peripheral blood. The CDR3 DNA reads as TGTGCCAGCAGTTTAACTAGCGGGGGGACCGGGGAGCTGTTTTTT. This gives the protein CASSLTSGGTGELFF.